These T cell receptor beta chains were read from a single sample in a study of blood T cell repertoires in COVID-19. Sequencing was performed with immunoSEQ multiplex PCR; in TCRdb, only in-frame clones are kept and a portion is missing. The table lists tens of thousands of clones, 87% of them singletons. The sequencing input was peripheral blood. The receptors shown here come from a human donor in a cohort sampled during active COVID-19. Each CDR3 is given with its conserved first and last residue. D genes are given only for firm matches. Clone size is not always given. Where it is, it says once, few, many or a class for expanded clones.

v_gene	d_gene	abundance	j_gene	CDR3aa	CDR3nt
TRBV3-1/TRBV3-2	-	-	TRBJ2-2	CASSRTARTGELFF	TGTGCCAGCAGCCGGACAGCACGGACCGGGGAGCTGTTTTTT
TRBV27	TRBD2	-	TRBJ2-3	CASSLSGLAGGPLFTDTQYF	TGTGCCAGCAGTTTATCGGGACTAGCGGGAGGGCCTCTTTTCACAGATACGCAGTATTTT
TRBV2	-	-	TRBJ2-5	CASSAGLQETQYF	TGTGCCAGCAGTGCGGGACTCCAAGAGACCCAGTACTTC
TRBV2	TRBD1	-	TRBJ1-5	CASNLQGALDQPQHF	TGTGCCAGCAACCTCCAGGGGGCGCTGGATCAGCCCCAGCATTTT
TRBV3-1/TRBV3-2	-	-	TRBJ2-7	CASSHPDAGYEQYF	TGTGCCAGCAGCCACCCGGACGCGGGATACGAGCAGTACTTC
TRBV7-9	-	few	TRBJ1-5	CASSRLGGNQPQHF	TGTGCCAGCAGCCGACTTGGGGGGAATCAGCCCCAGCATTTT
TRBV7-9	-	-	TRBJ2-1	CASSFAGEVYNEQFF	TGTGCCAGCAGCTTCGCAGGGGAAGTGTACAATGAGCAGTTCTTC
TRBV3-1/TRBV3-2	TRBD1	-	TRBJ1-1	CASTRAGGGTEAFF	TGTGCCAGCACCAGGGCAGGGGGCGGCACTGAAGCTTTCTTT
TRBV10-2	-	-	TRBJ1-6	CASSVVSSYNSPLHF	TGCGCCAGCAGTGTGGTGAGCTCCTATAATTCACCCCTCCACTTT
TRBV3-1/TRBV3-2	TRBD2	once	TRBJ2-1	CASSQDSDHPGGEQFF	TGTGCCAGCAGCCAAGATTCGGACCACCCGGGAGGTGAGCAGTTCTTC
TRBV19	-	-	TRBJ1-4	CASSMGGEKLFF	TGTGCCAGTAGTATGGGGGGTGAAAAACTGTTTTTT
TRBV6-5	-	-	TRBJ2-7	CASATARNPLYEQYF	TGTGCCAGCGCCACGGCTAGGAACCCTTTGTACGAGCAGTACTTC
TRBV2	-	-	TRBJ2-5	CASRPGQGGNGETQYF	TGTGCCAGCAGACCTGGGCAAGGGGGAAATGGGGAGACCCAGTACTTC
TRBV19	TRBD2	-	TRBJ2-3	CASRGRGLAGDGDTQYF	TGTGCCAGCCGAGGGAGAGGACTAGCGGGAGACGGAGATACGCAGTATTTT
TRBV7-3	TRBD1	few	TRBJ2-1	CASSLTGTGYNEQFF	TGTGCCAGCAGCTTAACCGGGACAGGGTACAATGAGCAGTTCTTC
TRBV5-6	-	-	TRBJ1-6	CASSFTGPVLDSPLHF	TGTGCCAGCAGCTTTACAGGGCCTGTATTGGATTCACCCCTCCACTTT
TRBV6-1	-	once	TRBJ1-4	CASSEASATNEKLFF	TGTGCCAGCAGTGAAGCTTCTGCAACTAATGAAAAACTGTTTTTT
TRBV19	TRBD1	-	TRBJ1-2	CASNPGQGSYGYTF	TGTGCCTCTAATCCGGGACAGGGATCCTATGGCTACACCTTC
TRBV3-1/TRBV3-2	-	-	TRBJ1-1	CASSRAEGNTEAFF	TGTGCCAGCAGCCGAGCGGAAGGGAACACTGAAGCTTTCTTT
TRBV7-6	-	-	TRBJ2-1	CASSSINPGTGPNEQFF	TGTGCCAGCAGCTCGATTAATCCCGGGACTGGCCCGAATGAGCAGTTCTTC
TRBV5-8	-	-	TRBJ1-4	CASSLGQRATNEKLFF	TGTGCCAGCAGCTTGGGACAGCGTGCAACTAATGAAAAACTGTTTTTT
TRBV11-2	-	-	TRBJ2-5	CASSLLMETQYF	TGTGCCAGCAGCTTACTTATGGAGACCCAGTACTTC